A few counts support the clone carrying this TCR beta chain. The target antigen is unknown. This entry is derived from a study of T-cell reconstitution after alpha-beta-depleted transplantation in children. For TCRbeta, the library was prepared with unique molecular identifiers. Each CDR3 protein is one row after TCRdb ran MiXCR on the PCR reads. The sample records 200,000 to 250,000 distinct CDR3 sequences, about 8.2% being singletons. General study points: Roughly two months post-transplant, alpha-beta T cells reportedly originated from several hundred graft clones that had expanded. Some patients' high day-60 TCRbeta diversity was traced to surviving recipient T cells and thymic progenitors. T cells produced anew were the main source of T-cell counts and diversity one year after transplant.

Trimming stripped 3 bases from V and 1 base from J, with 7 bases between. CDR3 size: 13 residues. The germline V gene encodes CDR1 DFQATT and CDR2 SNEGSKA (reference sequence). The sample in question was PBMCs, mostly from graft donor cells, obtained 360 days after TCRalphabeta/CD19-depleted stem cell transplant. The clonotype comes from a male patient aged 2 to 9 who had a stem cell transplant for acute myeloid leukemia, so the T cells may come from the graft donor. The chain couples TRBV20-1 to TRBJ2-4; D unresolved. The DNA of the CDR3 is TGCAGTGCTAGTACTTCGGCCAAAAACATTCAGTACTTC. Protein sequence: CSASTSAKNIQYF.